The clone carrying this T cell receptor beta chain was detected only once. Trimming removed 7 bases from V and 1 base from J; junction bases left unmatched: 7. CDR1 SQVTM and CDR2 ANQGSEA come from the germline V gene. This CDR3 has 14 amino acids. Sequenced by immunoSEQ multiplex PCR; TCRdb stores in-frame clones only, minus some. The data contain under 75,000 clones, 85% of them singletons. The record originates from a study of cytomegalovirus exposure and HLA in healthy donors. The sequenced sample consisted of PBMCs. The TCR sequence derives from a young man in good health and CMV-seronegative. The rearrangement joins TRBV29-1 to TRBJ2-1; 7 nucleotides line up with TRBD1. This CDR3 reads CSATGEWSYNEQFF. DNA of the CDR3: TGCAGCGCAACAGGGGAGTGGTCCTACAATGAGCAGTTCTTC.